The source of this T cell receptor (beta chain) is a study of T cell changes during pregnancy in multiple sclerosis. This CDR3 spans 14 amino acids. The V gene's germline CDR1 is ENHRY and CDR2 SYGVKD. Trimming took 6 bases from V and 5 from J, leaving 13 bases between them. Sequenced by immunoSEQ multiplex PCR; TCRdb stores in-frame clones only, minus some. The repertoire holds 85,000 to 130,000 clones, with about 94% as singletons. This receptor was identified in a female donor with multiple sclerosis, enrolled in a pregnancy study. The sequenced sample was peripheral blood, obtained before pregnancy. The chain uses TRBV10-3 and TRBJ2-2; a weak D match, TRBD1 (6 bases). CDR3 nucleotides: TGTGCCATCAGGTCGAGACAGGAAACCGGGGAGCTGTTTTTT. Residues: CAIRSRQETGELFF.